This TCR beta chain was captured by sequencing in a study of Graves' ophthalmopathy and Graves' hyperthyroidism. Ophthalmopathic donors had moderate-to-severe activity, CAS ≥3 and NOSPECS ≥4, with disease that had lasted under 3 months. Serum thyroxine and TRAb, along with clinical symptoms, thyroid ultrasound and orbital computed tomography, were what diagnosis relied on. There are many counts of this clonotype. Its antigen is unknown. Study-level results: Most thyroid clonotypes expanded beyond 0.001 frequency were also found in blood. It was with around 70% sensitivity and about 72% specificity that the model predicted ophthalmopathy progression.

V shed 7 bases and J shed 0 bases, with 13 bases lying between them. CDR1 is MNHEY, CDR2 SVGAGI, per germline. The CDR3 extends over 15 amino acids. RNA transcripts were the template, and TCR beta CDR3 regions were amplified from them. A first-round RT-PCR used HTBI primers, followed by a second-round multiplex PCR. In TCRdb, the multiplex PCR reads were re-called with MiXCR into one record per CDR3 protein. The repertoire holds 300,000 to 400,000 distinct CDR3 sequences, with roughly 17% as singletons. The receptor was isolated from an adult man with Graves' ophthalmopathy. The V gene is TRBV6-5, the J gene TRBJ1-3, with D unclear. The sequenced sample was peripheral blood. The CDR3 nucleotides read TGTGCCAGCATAACAAACGGGAACTCTGGAAACACCATATATTTT. It translates to CASITNGNSGNTIYF.